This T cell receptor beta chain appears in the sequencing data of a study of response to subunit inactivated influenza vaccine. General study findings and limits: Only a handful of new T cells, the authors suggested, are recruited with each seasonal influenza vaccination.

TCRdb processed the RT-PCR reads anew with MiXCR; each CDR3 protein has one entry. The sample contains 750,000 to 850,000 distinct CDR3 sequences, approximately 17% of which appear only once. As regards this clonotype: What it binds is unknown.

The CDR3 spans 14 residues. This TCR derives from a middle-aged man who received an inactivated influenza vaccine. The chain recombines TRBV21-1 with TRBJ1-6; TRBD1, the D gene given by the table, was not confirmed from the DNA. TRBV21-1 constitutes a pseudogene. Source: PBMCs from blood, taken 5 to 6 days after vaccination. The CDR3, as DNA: TGTGCCAGCAGCAACCAGGGTGGTAATTCACCCCTCCACTTT. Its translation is CASSNQGGNSPLHF.